This TCR beta chain was sequenced in a study of tumor-infiltrating lymphocytes in oesophageal squamous cell carcinoma. The CDR3 runs 13 residues. Germline V lookup: CDR1 SGHTA, CDR2 FQGTGA. Trimming took off 4 bases at V and 3 bases at J, with 9 bases between the two ends. In TCRdb, the PCR reads were re-called with MiXCR into one record per CDR3 protein. The sample lists under 15,000 distinct CDR3 sequences; 50% to 60% were seen once. This clonotype has only one observation. Sequences were obtained from esophageal tumor tissue. This rearrangement joins TRBV7-3 to TRBJ1-2; D is undetermined. The receptor was derived from a female donor with esophageal squamous cell carcinoma. The CDR3 here is CASSSRRYYGYTF. The CDR3 DNA sequence: TGTGCCAGCAGCTCCAGGCGATACTATGGCTACACCTTC.